This entry describes one TCR beta chain. No antigen is known for it. No much larger clone exists at a distance of one base, and base qualities are not known. The germline V gene yields SGHRS for CDR1 and YFSETQ for CDR2. Cut back by 0 bases and 10 bases, the V and J ends lie 11 bases apart. The CDR3 spans 13 residues, from the cysteine through the phenylalanine. The sequence is cut down to CDR3 DNA, 39 bases in frame from base 1. TCRbeta CDR3 regions were sequenced with the immunoSEQ Assay. After extraction, genomic DNA underwent amplification by bias-controlled multiplex PCR, followed by high-throughput sequencing. In the source study's methods: To quantify the absolute abundance of every unique TCRbeta CDR3 region, sequences were collapsed and filtered. T cell fraction was estimated by normalizing TCRbeta template counts to usable DNA, which was measured by amplifying reference genes present in all nucleated cells. Repertoire TCRs were annotated as SARS-CoV-2-specific when V gene, CDR3 amino acid sequence and J gene were exactly matched to a known reactive TCR set. The reference SARS-CoV-2 TCR set came from MIRA and was filtered for enrichment in COVID-19-positive ImmuneCODE repertoires, removing public or cross-reactive TCRs. Drawing on the MIRA antigens, annotated TCRs were analysed further at the level of specific ORF or position within ORF. Depth was the summed frequency of annotated unique rearrangements, while breadth was defined as annotated unique rearrangements over total unique productive rearrangements. TCR breadth was compared between groups using two-sided Wilcoxon rank-sum tests. TCRdb retrieved this table from immuneACCESS and kept in-frame rearrangements only. Not all clones are present; in checked studies, unresolved V genes account for under half, and no reason is known for the remainder. That table gives V, J and clone size, and the DNA gave D and trimming. Recorded for this sample are fewer than 400,000 clones; around 85% of them occurred a single time. The ten biggest clones cover approximately 2% of the sample.

In light of the paper, this sample's treatment or condition label describes: around 19 received Ad26.COV2.S at low or high dose, single or two shots; about 5 received placebo; per-sample allocation not given. For vaccine and placebo recipients, repertoires were sequenced using samples collected on day 63 after the first injection. Cohort 1b enrolled 20 to 30 adults aged 18-55 years at a single site in Boston, USA, between 29 July and 7 August 2020. Ad26.COV2.S was a replication-incompetent adenovirus type 26 vector expressing a prefusion-stabilized SARS-CoV-2 spike protein from the original Wuhan strain. This sample stems from a study of Ad26.COV2.S vaccination and SARS-CoV-2 variants (dated by TCRdb to about 2021). About the full investigation: Vaccine-arm donors came from COV1001, a multicentre, randomized, double-blind, placebo-controlled phase I-IIa trial of Ad26.COV2.S in healthy adults. Trial participants were randomized into five groups of five, in which low-dose or high-dose Ad26.COV2.S was given once or twice, or placebo was given on both occasions. A total of 32 samples were included in the TCR-sequenced set, comprising some 20 Ad26.COV2.S vaccine recipients, 5 placebo recipients and 8 SARS-CoV-2 convalescent individuals. Sequencing of the TCRbeta repertoire served to evaluate the specificity and breadth of SARS-CoV-2-reactive T cell receptors following Ad26.COV2.S vaccination. Dosing of Ad26.COV2.S was intramuscular, at either 5x10^10 or 1x10^11 viral particles, delivered as one shot or as two shots spaced 56 days apart. Blinding of investigators to trial group allocation was maintained during experiments and outcome assessment. Results and caveats for the whole study, not just this receptor: Substantial breadth of spike-specific CD8+ and CD4+ T cell responses was reported after vaccination. Comparing responses between vaccine doses or regimens was not something the study was powered to do. Comparable non-spike TCR breadth was observed between vaccine and placebo recipients, consistent with only spike being contained in the vaccine. According to the authors, total T cell responses may have been underestimated by the TCR breadth and depth analyses. Compared with placebo recipients, Ad26.COV2.S recipients showed higher spike-specific TCR breadth (P = 0.0014).

The specimen comprised peripheral blood, sampled in a trial of Ad26.COV2.S vaccine versus placebo. Recombination joined TRBV5-1 with TRBJ2-1; too little of a D gene remains to name it. The receptor was derived from a person aged 18-60 years who received the Ad26.COV2.S COVID-19 vaccine or a placebo. The bases read TGCGCCAGCAGCTTGGCCCCGGATGAGGAGCAGTTCTTC. It is translated as CASSLAPDEEQFF.